This T cell receptor beta chain was profiled in a study of T cells after posttransplantation cyclophosphamide. Findings of the study overall: Blood and skin or GI T cell repertoires showed limited TRB overlap. Donor-recipient repertoire similarity was low at 1-2 months, rising over year one.

Cyclophosphamide on days +3 and +4 followed busulfan-fludarabine conditioning and a marrow graft. The method was immunoSEQ multiplex PCR; TCRdb's version includes in-frame clones alone and lacks a portion of them. The sample has around 5,000 clones; around 1.9% are singletons. This clone occurred a few times. Its antigen is unknown. The V gene end was trimmed by 4 bases and the J gene end by 7 bases; junction bases not matched to a gene: 3. The CDR3 spans 14 residues. Germline CDR1 MGHDK, CDR2 SYGVNS. The chain recombines TRBV25-1 with TRBJ1-4, with 10 bases lining up with TRBD1. The specimen comprised PBMCs, sampled about 37 weeks after a stem cell transplant with posttransplant cyclophosphamide. This TCR was sampled from a young adult male patient who received an allogeneic stem cell transplant from a related donor, was CMV-positive, and had no GVHD. Some T cells may originate from the graft donor. CDR3 sequence: CASSGQGAGEKLFF. In DNA, the CDR3 is TGTGCCAGCAGTGGACAGGGGGCGGGTGAAAAACTGTTTTTT. The complete variable domain, with remaining parts taken from reference TRBV25-1 and TRBJ1-4, reads EADIYQTPRYLVIGTGKKITLECSQTMGHDKMYWYQQDPGMELHLIHYSYGVNSTEKGDLSSESTVSRIRTEHFPLTLESARPSHTSQYLCASSGQGAGEKLFFGSGTQLSVL.